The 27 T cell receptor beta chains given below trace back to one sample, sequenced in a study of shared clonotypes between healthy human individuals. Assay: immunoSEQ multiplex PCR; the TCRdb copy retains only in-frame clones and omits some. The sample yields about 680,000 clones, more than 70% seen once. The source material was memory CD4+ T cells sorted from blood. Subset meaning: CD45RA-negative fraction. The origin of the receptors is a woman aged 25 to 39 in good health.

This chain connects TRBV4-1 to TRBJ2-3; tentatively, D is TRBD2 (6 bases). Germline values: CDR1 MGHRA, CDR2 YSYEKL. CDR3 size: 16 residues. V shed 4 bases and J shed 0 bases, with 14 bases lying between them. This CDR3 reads CASSPGTGVSTDTQYF. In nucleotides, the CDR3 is TGCGCCAGCAGCCCTGGAACGGGGGTAAGCACAGATACGCAGTATTTT.

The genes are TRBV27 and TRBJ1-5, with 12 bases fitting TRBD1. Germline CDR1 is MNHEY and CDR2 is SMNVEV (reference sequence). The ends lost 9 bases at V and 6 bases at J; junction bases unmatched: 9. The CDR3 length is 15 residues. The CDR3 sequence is CARHGTGGSGQPQHF. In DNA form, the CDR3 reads TGTGCCAGACACGGGACAGGGGGCTCTGGTCAGCCCCAGCATTTT.

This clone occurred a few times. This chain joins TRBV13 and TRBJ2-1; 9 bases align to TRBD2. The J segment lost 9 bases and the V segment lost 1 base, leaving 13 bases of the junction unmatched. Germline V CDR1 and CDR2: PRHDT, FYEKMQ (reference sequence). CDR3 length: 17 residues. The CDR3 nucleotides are TGTGCCAGCAGCTTAGCGAGTTACGGCGGGAGGGCATCTGAGCAGTTCTTC. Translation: CASSLASYGGRASEQFF. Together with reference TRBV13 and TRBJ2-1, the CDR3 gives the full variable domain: AAGVIQSPRHLIKEKRETATLKCYPIPRHDTVYWYQQGPGQDPQFLISFYEKMQSDKGSIPDRFSAQQFSDYHSELNMSSLELGDSALYFCASSLASYGGRASEQFFGPGTRLTVL.

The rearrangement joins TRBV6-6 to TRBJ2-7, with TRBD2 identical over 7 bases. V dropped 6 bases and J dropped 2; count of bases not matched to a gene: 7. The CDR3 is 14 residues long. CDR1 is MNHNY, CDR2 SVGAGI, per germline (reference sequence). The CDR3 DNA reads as TGTGCCAGCAGGGCCCTAGCGGCCCCCTACGAGCAGTACTTC. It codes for CASRALAAPYEQYF.

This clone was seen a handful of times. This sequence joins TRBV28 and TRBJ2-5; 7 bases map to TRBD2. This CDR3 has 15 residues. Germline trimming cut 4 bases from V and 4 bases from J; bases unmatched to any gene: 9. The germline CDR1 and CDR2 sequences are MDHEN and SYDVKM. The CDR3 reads CASSYQRERGETQYF. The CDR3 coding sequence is TGTGCCAGCAGTTATCAGCGGGAACGGGGAGAGACCCAGTACTTC. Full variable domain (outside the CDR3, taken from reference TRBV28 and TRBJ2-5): DVKVTQSSRYLVKRTGEKVFLECVQDMDHENMFWYRQDPGLGLRLIYFSYDVKMKEKGDIPEGYSVSREKKERFSLILESASTNQTSMYLCASSYQRERGETQYFGPGTRLLVL.

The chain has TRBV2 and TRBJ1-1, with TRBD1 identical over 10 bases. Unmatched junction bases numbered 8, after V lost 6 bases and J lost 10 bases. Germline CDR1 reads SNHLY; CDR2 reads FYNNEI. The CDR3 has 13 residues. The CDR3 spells CASSARDRGLAFF. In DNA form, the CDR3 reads TGTGCCAGCAGCGCCCGGGACAGGGGTTTAGCTTTCTTT.

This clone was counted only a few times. The CDR3 region has the DNA TGTGCCAGCAGTGGCCCGGGACCCGAGAGCGGCTACACCTTC. Amino acid sequence: CASSGPGPESGYTF. The J gene is TRBJ1-2, the V gene TRBV2, with a weak D call TRBD1 (5 bases). The CDR3 contains 14 residues. The germline V gene has CDR1 SNHLY and CDR2 FYNNEI. V dropped 4 bases and J dropped 8 bases, with 17 bases sitting between them.

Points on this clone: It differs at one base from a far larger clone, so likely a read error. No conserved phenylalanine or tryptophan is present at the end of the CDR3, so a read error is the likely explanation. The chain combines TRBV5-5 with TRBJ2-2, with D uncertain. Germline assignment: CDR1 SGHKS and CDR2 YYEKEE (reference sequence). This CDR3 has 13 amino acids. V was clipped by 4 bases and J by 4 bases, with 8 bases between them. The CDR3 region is CASSPVPTGELFS. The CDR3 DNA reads TGTGCCAGCAGCCCCGTTCCCACCGGGGAGCTGTTTTCT.

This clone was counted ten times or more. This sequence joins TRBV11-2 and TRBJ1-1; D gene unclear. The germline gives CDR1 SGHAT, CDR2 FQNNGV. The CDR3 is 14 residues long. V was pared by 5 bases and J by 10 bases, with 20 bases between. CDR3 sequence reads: CASSPSPGSNRAFF. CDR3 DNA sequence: TGTGCCAGCAGCCCCTCTCCGGGTAGTAATCGAGCTTTCTTT. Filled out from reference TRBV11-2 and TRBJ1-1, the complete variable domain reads EAGVAQSPRYKIIEKRQSVAFWCNPISGHATLYWYQQILGQGPKLLIQFQNNGVVDDSQLPKDRFSAERLKGVDSTLKIQPAKLEDSAVYLCASSPSPGSNRAFFGQGTRLTVV.

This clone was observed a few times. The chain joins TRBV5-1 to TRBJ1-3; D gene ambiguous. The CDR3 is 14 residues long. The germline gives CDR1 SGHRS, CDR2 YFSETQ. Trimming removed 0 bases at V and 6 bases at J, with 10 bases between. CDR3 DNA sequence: TGCGCCAGCAGCTTGGGTTCCGGTGAAAACACCATATATTTT. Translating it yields CASSLGSGENTIYF.

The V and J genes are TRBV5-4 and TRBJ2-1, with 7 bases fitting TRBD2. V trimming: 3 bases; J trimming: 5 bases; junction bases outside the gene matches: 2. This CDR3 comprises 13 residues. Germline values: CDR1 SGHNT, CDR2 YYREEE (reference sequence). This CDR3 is CASSSGGNNEQFF. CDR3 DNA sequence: TGTGCCAGCAGCTCCGGGGGGAACAATGAGCAGTTCTTC.

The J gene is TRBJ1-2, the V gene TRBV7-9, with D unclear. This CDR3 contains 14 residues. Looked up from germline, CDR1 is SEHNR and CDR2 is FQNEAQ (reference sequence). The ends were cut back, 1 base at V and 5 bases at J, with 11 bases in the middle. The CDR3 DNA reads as TGTGCCAGCAGCTTAGATGTGGATACGTATGGCTACACCTTC. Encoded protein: CASSLDVDTYGYTF.

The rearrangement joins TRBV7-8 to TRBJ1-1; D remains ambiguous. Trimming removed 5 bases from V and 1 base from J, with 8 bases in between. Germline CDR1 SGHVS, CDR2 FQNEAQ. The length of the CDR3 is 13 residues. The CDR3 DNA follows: TGTGCCAGCAGCGAATTATCGAACACTGAAGCTTTCTTT. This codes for CASSELSNTEAFF.

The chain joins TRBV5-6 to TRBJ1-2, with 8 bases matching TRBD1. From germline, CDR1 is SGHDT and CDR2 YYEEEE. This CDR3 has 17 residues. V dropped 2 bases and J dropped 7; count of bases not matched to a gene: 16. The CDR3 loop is CASSLFPLGQELSGYTF. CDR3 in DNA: TGTGCCAGCAGCTTATTTCCTTTGGGACAGGAGCTTTCTGGCTACACCTTC.

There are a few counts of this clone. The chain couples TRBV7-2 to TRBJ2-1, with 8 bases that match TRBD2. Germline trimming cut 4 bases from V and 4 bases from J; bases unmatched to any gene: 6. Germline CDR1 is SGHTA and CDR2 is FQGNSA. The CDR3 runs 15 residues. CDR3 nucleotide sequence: TGTGCCAGCAGCTCTTCGGTAGCGGGATACAATGAGCAGTTCTTC. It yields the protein CASSSSVAGYNEQFF.

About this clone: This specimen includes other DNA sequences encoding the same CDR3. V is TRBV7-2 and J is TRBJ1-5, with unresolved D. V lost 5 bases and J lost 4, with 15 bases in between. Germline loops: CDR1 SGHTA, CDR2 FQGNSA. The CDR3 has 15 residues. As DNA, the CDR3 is TGTGCCAGCAGCCAGAACATGGGAGGTAATCAGCCCCAGCATTTT. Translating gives CASSQNMGGNQPQHF.

The CDR3 nucleotides are TGTGCCAGCAGCTGGGACAGGGCAAACACCATATATTTT. It specifies CASSWDRANTIYF. This rearrangement joins TRBV11-2 to TRBJ1-3, with 9 bases lining up with TRBD1. Germline lookup yields CDR1 SGHAT and CDR2 FQNNGV. Trimming took 4 bases from V and 6 from J; bases not matched to a gene: 1. The length of the CDR3 is 13 residues.

The CDR3 sequence: CASSLETGRKYF. In nucleotides, the CDR3 is TGTGCCAGCAGTCTTGAGACAGGACGGAAGTATTTT. J is TRBJ2-3 and V is TRBV28; possibly TRBD1 for D (6 bases). The V gene lost 5 bases and the J gene lost 13 bases, with 16 bases spanning the gap. Germline lookup yields CDR1 MDHEN and CDR2 SYDVKM. The CDR3 extends over 12 amino acids.

CDR3 DNA: TGTGCCATCATTCCTAGCGGGATAGTCAATTACGAGCAGTACTTC. Protein product: CAIIPSGIVNYEQYF. The chain is built from TRBV10-3 and TRBJ2-7, with 9 bases fitting TRBD2. V lost 7 bases to trimming and J lost 4 bases; unmatched junction nucleotides: 11. The germline V gene encodes CDR1 ENHRY and CDR2 SYGVKD. The CDR3 has 15 residues.

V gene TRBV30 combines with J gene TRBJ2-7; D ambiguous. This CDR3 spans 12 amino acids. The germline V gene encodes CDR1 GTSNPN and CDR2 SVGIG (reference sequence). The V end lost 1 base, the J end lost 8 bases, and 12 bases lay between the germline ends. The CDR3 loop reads CAWSGAIYKQYF. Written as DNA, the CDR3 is TGTGCCTGGAGTGGTGCTATATATAAGCAGTACTTC.

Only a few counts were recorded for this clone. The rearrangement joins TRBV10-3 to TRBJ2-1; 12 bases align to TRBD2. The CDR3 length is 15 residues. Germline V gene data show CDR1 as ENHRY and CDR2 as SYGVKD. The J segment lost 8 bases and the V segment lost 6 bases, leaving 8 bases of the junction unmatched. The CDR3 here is CAIRQLAGGGDEQFF. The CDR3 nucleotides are TGTGCCATCAGACAACTAGCGGGAGGTGGAGATGAGCAGTTCTTC.

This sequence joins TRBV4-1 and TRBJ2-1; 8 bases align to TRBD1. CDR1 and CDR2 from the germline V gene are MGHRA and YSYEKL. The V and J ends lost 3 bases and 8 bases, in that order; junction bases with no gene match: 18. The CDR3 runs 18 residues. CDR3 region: CASSHPKSLRDRSHEQFF. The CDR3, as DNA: TGCGCCAGCAGCCACCCTAAATCCCTCCGGGACAGGTCCCATGAGCAGTTCTTC.

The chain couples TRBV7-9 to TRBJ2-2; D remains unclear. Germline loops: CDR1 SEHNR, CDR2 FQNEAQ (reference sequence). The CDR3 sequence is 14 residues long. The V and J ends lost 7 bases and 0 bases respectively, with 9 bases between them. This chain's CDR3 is CASTEQSNTGELFF. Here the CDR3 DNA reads TGTGCCAGCACCGAGCAGTCGAACACCGGGGAGCTGTTTTTT.

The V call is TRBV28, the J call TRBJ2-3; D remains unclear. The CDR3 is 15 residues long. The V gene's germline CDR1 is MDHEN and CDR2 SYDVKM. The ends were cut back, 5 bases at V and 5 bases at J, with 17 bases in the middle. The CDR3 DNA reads TGTGCCAGCAGTCCCCCAGATCCTTCGCAAGATACGCAGTATTTT. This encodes CASSPPDPSQDTQYF.

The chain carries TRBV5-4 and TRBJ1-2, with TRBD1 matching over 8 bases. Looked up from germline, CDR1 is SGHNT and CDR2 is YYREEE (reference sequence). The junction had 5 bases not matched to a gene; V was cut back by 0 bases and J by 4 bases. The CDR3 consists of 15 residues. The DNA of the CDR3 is TGTGCCAGCAGCTTGGACAGGGGGATAGGCTATGGCTACACCTTC. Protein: CASSLDRGIGYGYTF. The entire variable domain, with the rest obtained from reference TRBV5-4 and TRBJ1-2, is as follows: ETGVTQSPTHLIKTRGQQVTLRCSSQSGHNTVSWYQQALGQGPQFIFQYYREEENGRGNFPPRFSGLQFPNYSSELNVNALELDDSALYLCASSLDRGIGYGYTFGSGTRLTVV.

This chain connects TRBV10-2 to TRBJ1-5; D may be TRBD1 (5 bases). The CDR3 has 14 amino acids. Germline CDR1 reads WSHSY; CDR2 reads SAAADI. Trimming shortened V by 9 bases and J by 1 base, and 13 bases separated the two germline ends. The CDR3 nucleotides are TGCGCCAGTGCCGGGACCCAGAGCAATCAGCCCCAGCATTTT. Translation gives CASAGTQSNQPQHF.

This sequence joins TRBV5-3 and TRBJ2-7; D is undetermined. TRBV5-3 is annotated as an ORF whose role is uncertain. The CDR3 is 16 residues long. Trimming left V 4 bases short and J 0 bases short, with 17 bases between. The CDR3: CARSPRVTPISYEQYF. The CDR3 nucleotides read TGTGCCAGAAGCCCTCGAGTTACACCGATCTCCTACGAGCAGTACTTC.